The 28 T cell receptor beta chains reported below all come from one sample, sequenced in a study of blood T cell repertoires in COVID-19. TCRdb keeps only in-frame clones here, not all; method: immunoSEQ multiplex PCR. The sample has 100,000 to 120,000 clones; approximately 91% are singletons. Sample: peripheral blood. The source of these receptors is a woman aged 70-85 years who had recovered from COVID-19.

The chain carries TRBV16 and TRBJ2-3; D is possibly TRBD2 (5 bases). This CDR3 has 14 residues. Germline V gene sequence: CDR1 KGHSY, CDR2 FQNENV. The V gene lost 1 base and the J gene lost 5 bases, with 10 bases spanning the gap. CDR3 in amino acids: CASSQLAAGDTQYF. The CDR3 DNA reads TGTGCCAGCAGCCAATTGGCGGCGGGAGATACGCAGTATTTT.

The V and J genes are TRBV11-2 and TRBJ1-4; D remains ambiguous. Germline-derived CDR1 and CDR2 are SGHAT and FQNNGV. With 1 base removed from V and 5 bases from J, the gap between germline ends came to 8 bases. This CDR3 is built from 14 residues. CDR3 DNA sequence: TGTGCCAGCAGCTTAGCGGGGATAAATGAAAAACTGTTTTTT. Translation: CASSLAGINEKLFF.

The chain is built from TRBV7-8 and TRBJ1-3; no clear D gene. Between the trimmed V and J ends, which lost 0 bases and 0 bases, there was a span of 12 bases. The CDR3 has 17 amino acids. Germline assignment: CDR1 SGHVS and CDR2 FQNEAQ. CDR3 nucleotides: TGTGCCAGCAGCTTAGCGCGAGGGCGGAGCTCTGGAAACACCATATATTTT. Its protein is CASSLARGRSSGNTIYF. Full variable domain (missing parts from reference TRBV7-8 and TRBJ1-3): GAGVSQSPRYKVAKRGQDVALRCDPISGHVSLFWYQQALGQGPEFLTYFQNEAQLDKSGLPSDRFFAERPEGSVSTLKIQRTQQEDSAVYLCASSLARGRSSGNTIYFGEGSWLTVV.

The chain carries TRBV7-2 and TRBJ2-7, with D perhaps TRBD1 (6 bases). Germline V lookup: CDR1 SGHTA, CDR2 FQGNSA. V was shortened by 4 bases and J by 0 bases, with 10 bases between the two germline ends. The CDR3 sequence is 14 residues long. The CDR3 sequence is CASSSGQYSYEQYF. The CDR3 bases are TGTGCCAGCAGCTCTGGACAGTACTCCTACGAGCAGTACTTC. The variable domain in full, with the rest retrieved from reference TRBV7-2 and TRBJ2-7, is GAGVSQSPSNKVTEKGKDVELRCDPISGHTALYWYRQSLGQGLEFLIYFQGNSAPDKSGLPSDRFSAERTGGSVSTLTIQRTQQEDSAVYLCASSSGQYSYEQYFGPGTRLTVT.

This sequence joins TRBV6-2 or TRBV6-3 and TRBJ2-1, with D maybe TRBD1 (5 bases). The CDR3 sequence is 12 residues long. V shed 5 bases and J shed 3 bases, with 5 bases lying between them. Looked up from germline, CDR1 is MNHEY and CDR2 is SVGEGT. The CDR3 loop is CASSQGYNEQFF. CDR3 nucleotide sequence: TGTGCCAGCAGTCAGGGCTACAATGAGCAGTTCTTC.

The chain joins TRBV4-1 to TRBJ1-4; D ambiguous. Trimming cost V 0 bases and J 7 bases, with 3 bases left between them. The CDR3 is 12 residues long. Per the germline V gene, CDR1 is MGHRA and CDR2 is YSYEKL. CDR3 nucleotides: TGCGCCAGCAGCCAAGATCGTGAAAAACTGTTTTTT. Translation gives CASSQDREKLFF.

The chain uses TRBV7-6 and TRBJ2-7; TRBD2 matches at 13 bases. The germline V gene encodes CDR1 SGHVS and CDR2 FNYEAQ. The CDR3 spans 15 residues. J lost 7 bases, V lost 5 bases, and 8 bases had no gene match. The CDR3 spells CASSLGLAGAREQYF. CDR3 DNA: TGTGCCAGCAGCCTCGGACTAGCGGGAGCCCGAGAGCAGTACTTC.

The chain uses TRBV9 and TRBJ1-3; possible D gene TRBD1, 5 bases. The CDR3 runs 16 residues. CDR1 and CDR2 (germline): SGDLS, YYNGEE. Trimming took 4 bases from V and 0 from J, leaving 14 bases between them. CDR3 coding DNA: TGTGCCAGCAGCTCCGGCGGGGCAAACTCTGGAAACACCATATATTTT. Its translation: CASSSGGANSGNTIYF.

V and J are TRBV30 and TRBJ1-1; 7 bases match TRBD1. The germline CDR1 and CDR2 sequences are GTSNPN and SVGIG (reference sequence). The length of the CDR3 is 15 residues. V shed 0 bases, J shed 5 bases, and the junction held 9 bases outside the gene matches. The CDR3 coding sequence is TGTGCCTGGAGTGTACGAGGGGGCATAATGACTGAAGCTTTCTTT. Its translation: CAWSVRGGIMTEAFF.

The V call is TRBV27, the J call TRBJ2-3; 12 bases are shared with TRBD2. CDR3 length: 13 residues. The germline V gene has CDR1 MNHEY and CDR2 SMNVEV (reference sequence). After removal of 10 bases from V and 4 bases from J, the junction contained 3 bases not matched to a gene. CDR3 protein: CATGLAGSDTQYF. Here the CDR3 DNA reads TGTGCCACGGGACTAGCGGGTTCAGATACGCAGTATTTT.

This chain joins TRBV5-5 and TRBJ2-7; 8 bases align to TRBD2. This CDR3 region has 15 residues. The germline CDR1 and CDR2 sequences are SGHKS and YYEKEE (reference sequence). V shed 0 bases, J shed 9 bases, and the junction held 11 bases outside the gene matches. CDR3 sequence: CASSLDHGRAWGQYF. The CDR3 coding sequence is TGTGCCAGCAGCTTGGATCACGGGAGGGCCTGGGGGCAGTACTTC.

CDR3 nucleotide sequence: TGCGCCCCAGGATGGTCTATCGTTAAAGAGACCCAGTACTTC. As protein: CAPGWSIVKETQYF. The chain combines TRBV4-3 with TRBJ2-5; no clear D. CDR1 and CDR2 from the germline V gene are LGHNA and YSLEER. V lost 11 bases and J 3 bases, leaving 19 bases between the germline ends. The CDR3 consists of 14 residues.

The chain employs TRBV28 and TRBJ1-6, with D unresolved. The CDR3 consists of 15 residues. Trimming pared 5 bases from V and 5 bases from J, leaving 13 bases between. CDR1 is MDHEN and CDR2 is SYDVKM in the germline V gene. This CDR3 is CASSAPVVDNSPLHF. In nucleotides, the CDR3 is TGTGCCAGCAGTGCCCCCGTAGTAGATAATTCACCCCTCCACTTT.

The chain carries TRBV7-2 and TRBJ1-3, with 7 bases matching TRBD1. This CDR3 has 15 amino acids. V shed 3 bases, J shed 5 bases, and the junction held 7 bases outside the gene matches. The V gene's germline CDR1 is SGHTA and CDR2 FQGNSA. CDR3 amino acids: CASSFWPGGRNTIYF. The CDR3 DNA reads TGTGCCAGCAGCTTTTGGCCAGGGGGTAGAAACACCATATATTTT.

This clone has only one observation. The chain employs TRBV12-3 or TRBV12-4 and TRBJ1-2; D remains unclear. Trimming removed 3 bases from V and 8 bases from J, with 10 bases in between. The CDR3 extends over 12 amino acids. CDR3 loop: CASSFGYRGYTF. For the CDR3, the DNA is TGTGCCAGCAGTTTCGGGTATAGGGGCTACACCTTC.

The chain combines TRBV29-1 with TRBJ1-1; 7 positions match TRBD1. The V gene's germline CDR1 is SQVTM and CDR2 ANQGSEA. The CDR3 is 17 residues long. Trimming at V came to 5 bases and at J to 2 bases, leaving 17 bases not matched to a gene. CDR3 protein: CSVRRQGVITFNTEAFF. Here the CDR3 DNA reads TGCAGCGTTCGCCGCCAGGGGGTCATTACGTTTAACACTGAAGCTTTCTTT.

This chain uses TRBV7-8 with TRBJ1-3; TRBD1 agrees at 7 bases. CDR3 length: 14 amino acids. The germline gives CDR1 SGHVS, CDR2 FQNEAQ. V dropped 5 bases and J dropped 5; count of bases not matched to a gene: 6. CDR3 bases: TGTGCCAGCAGCCCCTCGACAGGGAGAAACACCATATATTTT. Encoded protein: CASSPSTGRNTIYF.

The V and J genes are TRBV7-9 and TRBJ2-1, with 16 bases identical to TRBD2. V gave up 5 bases and J gave up 7 bases; unmatched junction bases: 8. Germline-derived CDR1 and CDR2 are SEHNR and FQNEAQ (reference sequence). This CDR3 region has 17 residues. In DNA form, the CDR3 reads TGTGCCAGCAGCCCAGGGGGACTAGCGGGAGGGCCAAATGAGCAGTTCTTC. It is translated as CASSPGGLAGGPNEQFF.

V usage is TRBV7-9 and J usage is TRBJ2-1; the D is unclear. The germline V gene has CDR1 SEHNR and CDR2 FQNEAQ (reference sequence). The CDR3 runs 14 residues. V was trimmed by 0 bases and J by 4 bases, leaving 7 bases between them. DNA of the CDR3: TGTGCCAGCAGCTTAGCGTTCGTGTACAATGAGCAGTTCTTC. It encodes CASSLAFVYNEQFF.

V and J are TRBV29-1 and TRBJ2-2; D is possibly TRBD2 (5 bases). V was shortened by 4 bases and J by 6 bases, with 24 bases between the two germline ends. The V gene's germline CDR1 is SQVTM and CDR2 ANQGSEA. This CDR3 is built from 17 residues. CDR3 sequence (DNA): TGCAGCGTTGGACTAAACGGCTACCTTCTTGGTCCCGGGGAGCTGTTTTTT. Its translation: CSVGLNGYLLGPGELFF.

The chain employs TRBV28 and TRBJ1-1; TRBD1 agrees at 7 bases. Germline CDR1 and CDR2: MDHEN and SYDVKM. The trim removed 6 bases at V and 5 bases at J, leaving 15 bases unmatched. The CDR3 extends over 16 amino acids. The CDR3 loop is CASSPGTVALGTEAFF. CDR3 DNA sequence: TGTGCCAGCAGCCCCGGGACAGTGGCCCTGGGAACTGAAGCTTTCTTT. The full variable domain, in which reference TRBV28 and TRBJ1-1 provide the parts outside the CDR3, is DVKVTQSSRYLVKRTGEKVFLECVQDMDHENMFWYRQDPGLGLRLIYFSYDVKMKEKGDIPEGYSVSREKKERFSLILESASTNQTSMYLCASSPGTVALGTEAFFGQGTRLTVV.

This clone was seen a few times. This rearrangement joins TRBV6-2 or TRBV6-3 to TRBJ2-7, with D unresolved. CDR1 is MNHEY and CDR2 is SVGEGT in the germline V gene. V was pared by 2 bases and J by 6 bases, with 5 bases between. The CDR3 loop spans 11 amino acids. DNA for the CDR3: TGTGCCAGCAGTTACCCTAGCGAGCAGTACTTC. Its translation: CASSYPSEQYF.

This clone was counted between two and nine times. This rearrangement joins TRBV18 to TRBJ1-3; no reliable D call. The CDR3 is 12 residues long. Germline CDR1 KGHSH, CDR2 LQKENI. The V end lost 6 bases, the J end lost 8 bases, and 11 bases lay between the germline ends. The CDR3 nucleotides are TGTGCCAGCTCCCCCGAGTCGGACACCATATATTTT. Translated: CASSPESDTIYF.

The CDR3 protein is CASSFVSGRNQPQHF. The CDR3, as DNA: TGTGCCAGCAGTTTTGTGTCAGGGCGCAATCAGCCCCAGCATTTT. The chain links TRBV28 to TRBJ1-5; D is perhaps TRBD1 (5 bases). The germline V gene encodes CDR1 MDHEN and CDR2 SYDVKM. The CDR3 loop spans 15 amino acids. V gave up 3 bases and J gave up 2 bases, with 11 bases separating them.

The chain uses TRBV7-9 and TRBJ1-2; perhaps TRBD1 as D (5 bases). The CDR3 is 12 residues long. The germline V and J ends were trimmed by 3 bases and 5 bases, with 7 bases remaining between them. Germline V lookup: CDR1 SEHNR, CDR2 FQNEAQ (reference sequence). CDR3 nucleotides: TGTGCCAGCAGCTTCGGGGGGTATGGCTACACCTTC. As protein: CASSFGGYGYTF.

This sequence joins TRBV6-5 and TRBJ1-6; tentative D call: TRBD1 (6 bases). The germline V gene has CDR1 MNHEY and CDR2 SVGAGI. V shed 6 bases and J shed 16 bases, with 19 bases lying between them. The CDR3 totals 13 residues. The CDR3 protein is CASRAGTPTQLHF. The CDR3 DNA reads TGTGCCAGCAGGGCCGGGACACCCACCCAGCTCCACTTT.

The V and J genes are TRBV6-5 and TRBJ1-3, with unresolved D. Germline CDR1 is MNHEY and CDR2 is SVGAGI. Trimming stripped 2 bases from V and 0 bases from J, with 11 bases between. The CDR3 is 16 residues long. The DNA of the CDR3 is TGTGCCAGCAGTTACGGAGGACGGTCCTCTGGAAACACCATATATTTT. This translates into CASSYGGRSSGNTIYF.

This sequence joins TRBV4-3 and TRBJ2-7; 7 bases align to TRBD2. Germline V lookup: CDR1 LGHNA, CDR2 YSLEER. The V and J ends lost 5 bases and 0 bases, in that order; junction bases with no gene match: 4. The CDR3 covers 14 residues. This CDR3 reads CASSGGVNSYEQYF. The CDR3 nucleotides read TGCGCCAGCAGCGGGGGGGTGAACTCCTACGAGCAGTACTTC.